The 4 T cell receptor beta chains below come from one sample, sequenced in a study of sequential checkpoint blockade in melanoma. Produced via immunoSEQ multiplex PCR; TCRdb's table is partial and in-frame only. The data contain around 39,000 clones, just under 85% of them singletons. Treatment indicated: randomized to nivolumab then ipilimumab (arm A) or the reverse (arm B). Here the sequenced sample was CD8+ T cells sorted from blood (inferred from file names), taken from a patient given nivolumab and ipilimumab in sequence. These receptor sequences come from a human donor with melanoma.

The V call is TRBV7-9, the J call TRBJ2-3, with 7 bases that match TRBD1. The V gene's germline CDR1 is SEHNR and CDR2 FQNEAQ (reference sequence). The CDR3 spans 16 residues. With V trimmed by 3 bases and J by 2 bases, 8 bases remained unmatched. The CDR3 coding sequence is TGTGCCAGCAGCTTCCGGGACAGCCCTAACACAGATACGCAGTATTTT. This translates into CASSFRDSPNTDTQYF.

J is TRBJ1-4 and V is TRBV27; D remains unclear. Germline CDR1 MNHEY, CDR2 SMNVEV (reference sequence). The CDR3 length is 16 residues. Trimming took off 5 bases at V and 0 bases at J, with 13 bases between the two ends. This chain's CDR3 is CASSPGSAATNEKLFF. For the CDR3, the DNA is TGTGCCAGCAGTCCCGGGTCGGCAGCAACTAATGAAAAACTGTTTTTT.

The chain couples TRBV11-3 to TRBJ2-1; D perhaps matches TRBD2 (5 bases). The CDR3 runs to 13 residues. V shed 1 base and J shed 7 bases, with 8 bases lying between them. Per germline, CDR1 SGHNT and CDR2 YENEEA. CDR3 sequence: CASSLVSGNEQFF. In nucleotides, the CDR3 is TGTGCCAGCAGCTTAGTATCGGGAAATGAGCAGTTCTTC.

The rearrangement links TRBV7-8 to TRBJ1-5, with D tentatively TRBD1 (6 bases). V lost 8 bases and J 2 bases, leaving 7 bases between the germline ends. The CDR3 is 12 amino acids. Germline loops: CDR1 SGHVS, CDR2 FQNEAQ. The CDR3 nucleotides are TGTGCCAGCGGGGGCGGCAATCAGCCCCAGCATTTT. Protein: CASGGGNQPQHF.